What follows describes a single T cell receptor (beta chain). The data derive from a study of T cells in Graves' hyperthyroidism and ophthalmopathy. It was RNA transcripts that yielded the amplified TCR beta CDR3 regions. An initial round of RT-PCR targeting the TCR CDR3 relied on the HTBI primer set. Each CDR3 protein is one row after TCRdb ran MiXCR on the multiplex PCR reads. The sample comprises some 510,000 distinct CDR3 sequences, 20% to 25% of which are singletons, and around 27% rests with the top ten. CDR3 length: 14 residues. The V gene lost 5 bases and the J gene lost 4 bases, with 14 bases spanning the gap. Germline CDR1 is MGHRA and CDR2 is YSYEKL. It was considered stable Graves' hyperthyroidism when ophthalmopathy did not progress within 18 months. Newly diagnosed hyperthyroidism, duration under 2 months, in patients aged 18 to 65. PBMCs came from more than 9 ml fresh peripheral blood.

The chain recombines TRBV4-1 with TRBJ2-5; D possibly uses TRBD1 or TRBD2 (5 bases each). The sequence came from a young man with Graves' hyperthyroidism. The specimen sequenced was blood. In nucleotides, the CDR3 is TGCGCCAGCAGCTTCGGGGCAGGGCGAGAGACCCAGTACTTC. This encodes CASSFGAGRETQYF.